What follows describes a single T cell receptor (beta chain). Its antigen is undetermined. V was cut by 0 bases and J by 13 bases, with 13 bases left in between. This CDR3 contains 13 residues. Germline V lookup: CDR1 SGDLS, CDR2 YYNGEE. Use of 60 Vbeta and 13 Jbeta primers characterized the PCR. Original processing notes: Unique TCR beta chains totaled approximately 83 million in a later count, with roughly 10 million of them shared. TCRdb's table, derived via immunoSEQ multiplex PCR, lists solely in-frame clones and lacks some. The V and J calls and the clone size are those of that table, but D and trimming were determined from the DNA. The data show approximately 220,000 clones, 65% to 80% seen once. This sample was taken from a study of cytomegalovirus exposure and HLA in healthy donors. Study findings and constraints: Rarity held for most TCR sequences, but there were some public TCRs that occurred in many donors.

This cohort consisted of healthy bone marrow donors. Material for sequencing was PBMCs. This rearrangement joins TRBV9 to TRBJ2-2; D might be TRBD1 (5 bases). This sequence was found in a man between 35 and 55 years old in good health and CMV-seronegative. In nucleotides, the CDR3 is TGTGCCAGCAGCGTAGGAAGGGGTTTGGGGCTGTTTTTT. Translated, it gives CASSVGRGLGLFF.